This TCR beta chain came from a study of response to subunit inactivated influenza vaccine. TCRdb ran MiXCR on the RT-PCR reads and lists one entry per CDR3 protein. Of hundreds of thousands of distinct CDR3 sequences in the sample, roughly 15% are singletons; the top ten hold less than 9%. This clonotype was seen a few times. This CDR3 is built from 16 residues. Per the germline V gene, CDR1 is LNHDA and CDR2 is SQIVND (reference sequence). J gave up 6 bases and V 6 bases, and 10 bases lay outside the gene matches. The specimen was PBMCs from blood, collected 14 to 15 days before vaccination. The receptor comes from a man between 50 and 59 years old who received an inactivated influenza vaccine. The chain recombines TRBV19 with TRBJ2-1, with 11 bases fitting TRBD2. CDR3 in amino acids: CASSPRGTSGFNEQFF. The CDR3, as DNA: TGTGCCAGTAGCCCCAGAGGGACTAGCGGATTCAATGAGCAGTTCTTC.